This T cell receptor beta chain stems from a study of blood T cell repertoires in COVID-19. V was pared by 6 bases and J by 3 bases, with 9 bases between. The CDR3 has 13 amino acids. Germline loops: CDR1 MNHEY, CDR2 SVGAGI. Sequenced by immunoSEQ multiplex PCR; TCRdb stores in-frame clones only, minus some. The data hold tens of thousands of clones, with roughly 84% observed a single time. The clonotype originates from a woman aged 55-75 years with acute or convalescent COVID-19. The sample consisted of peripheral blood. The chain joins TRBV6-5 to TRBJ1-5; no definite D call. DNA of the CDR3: TGTGCCAGCAGCCTAGTTATCAATCAGCCCCAGCATTTT. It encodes CASSLVINQPQHF.